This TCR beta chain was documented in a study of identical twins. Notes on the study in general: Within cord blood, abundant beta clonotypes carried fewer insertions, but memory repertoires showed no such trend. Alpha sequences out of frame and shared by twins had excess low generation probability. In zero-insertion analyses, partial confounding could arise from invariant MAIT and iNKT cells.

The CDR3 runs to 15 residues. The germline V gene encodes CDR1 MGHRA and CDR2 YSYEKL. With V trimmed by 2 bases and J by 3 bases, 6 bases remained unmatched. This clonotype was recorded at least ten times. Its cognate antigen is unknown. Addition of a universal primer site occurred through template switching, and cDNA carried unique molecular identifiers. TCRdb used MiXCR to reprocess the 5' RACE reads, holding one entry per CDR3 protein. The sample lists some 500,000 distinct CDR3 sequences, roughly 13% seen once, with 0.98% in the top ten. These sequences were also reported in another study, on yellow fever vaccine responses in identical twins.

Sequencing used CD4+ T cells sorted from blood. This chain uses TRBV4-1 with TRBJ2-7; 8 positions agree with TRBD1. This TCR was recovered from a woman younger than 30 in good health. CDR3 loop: CASSQSQGVNYEQYF. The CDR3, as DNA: TGCGCCAGCAGCCAATCACAGGGGGTAAACTACGAGCAGTACTTC.